A single TCR beta chain is shown here with its context. This clonotype was detected ten times or more. Its binding antigen is unknown. It has no much larger one-base neighbor in the sample; base qualities were not kept. This sample stems from a study of neurological immune-mediated disorders (dated by TCRdb to about 2019). The study in broad terms: Of the roughly 34 multiple sclerosis patients, about 30 had relapsing-remitting MS and 3 had secondary progressive MS. The cohort comprised 68 subjects: roughly 15 HAM/TSP patients, approximately 34 multiple sclerosis patients and approximately 20 healthy controls. The roughly 110 TCR-beta libraries covered PBMC samples along with longitudinal samples, technical triplicates, and paired sorted CD4+ and CD8+ T-cell subsets. The study compared peripheral blood TCR-beta repertoires of HTLV-I-associated myelopathy (HAM/TSP) patients, multiple sclerosis patients and healthy controls using UMI-based sequencing.

cDNA synthesis used template-switch 5'RACE with a primer carrying a 10-nucleotide random unique molecular identifier tagging each TCR transcript. Every sequencing run yielded over 180 million TCR-beta sequences covering 15-18 subjects. Total RNA was extracted with the RNeasy kit. Using the KAPA Real-time Library Amplification kit, TCR-beta VDJ regions were amplified with primers for the TCR constant region and the 5'RACE anchor. A first PCR added sample indexes and Illumina adaptors, and a second PCR then raised library yield. After Ampure bead purification, the roughly 650 bp TCR product was size-selected on a 2% E-gel SizeSelection system. Before pooling, libraries had their quality checked on a Bioanalyzer, their concentration measured with Qubit, and their quantity determined with the Kapa Library Quantification kit. Libraries were sequenced paired-end 2 x 150 bp on an Illumina HiSeq 2500. To increase sequence diversity, about 25-30% phiX was spiked into each library pool. In the original analysis: The UMI-based MiGEC pipeline processed quality-filtered reads and removed over 75% of raw TCR sequences during error correction. IMGT germline references were used for aligning VDJ genes, and each clonotype was defined as a unique CDR3 amino acid sequence together with its V-J genes. Clonal expansion, Shannon diversity and CDR3 relatedness were evaluated with VDJtools (CalcPairwiseDistances, ClusterSamples), while phylogenetic trees were built in CLCbio workbench. Clones with at least 8 unique UMIs were defined as expanded, with this threshold being based on coefficient-of-variation modelling across technical triplicates. Using fastp at Q25 and MiXCR, TCRdb reprocessed the public reads and kept productive beta chains. Rows merge per CDR3 protein into single entries with the most common DNA and genes. The V and J calls follow TCRdb's processing rather than the paper's. The sample data list approximately 70,000 distinct CDR3 sequences, and roughly 3.6% of these were observed just once. 1% to 1.5% of the sample is in the top ten clones.

As encoded in the germline V gene (reference sequence), CDR1 is SEHNR while CDR2 is FQNEAQ. Deletion took 3 bases off V and 4 bases off J, with a span of 16 bases between the germline ends. Taken from cysteine to phenylalanine, the CDR3 has 16 residues. The sequence is cut down to CDR3 DNA, 48 bases in frame from base 1. What the study reported, not specific to this receptor: Repertoires from 18 of 34 MS patients were grouped by phylogenetic analysis into a cluster of related CDR3 sequences, suggesting a possible repertoire-level signature. TCR clonal expansion was greatest in HAM/TSP patients and smallest in MS patients, who ranked below even healthy controls. Expanded clones from different subjects shared no identical CDR3 amino acid sequences, which suggests that TCR-beta repertoires were private in all groups. The MS cluster was not associated with any clinical or MRI features, and the authors stated that larger cohorts are needed.

Libraries from unsorted PBMCs were made from 2 million PBMCs kept in RNAlater at -80 degrees C until RNA extraction. The multiple sclerosis patients were enrolled in a US clinical protocol that evaluated disease progression with magnetic resonance imaging. Peripheral blood was subjected to Ficoll-Hypaque density gradient centrifugation to isolate PBMCs, which were then cryopreserved in liquid nitrogen. The rearranged chain carries TRBV7-9 and TRBJ1-5, with no confident D gene call. Sequencing was performed on PBMCs. This TCR was sampled from a man younger than 45 with multiple sclerosis. The nucleotides are TGTGCCAGCAGCTTGGGCAGGCCGGAGGCAAATCAGCCCCAGCATTTT. Translated, it reads CASSLGRPEANQPQHF.